Listed below are T cell receptor beta chains from one sample, sequenced in a study of OX40 agonist ivuxolimab in advanced cancers. Clones were sequenced by immunoSEQ multiplex PCR, and TCRdb holds only the in-frame ones, with some missing. The sample consists of some 72,000 clones, roughly 92% of them appearing once. The sample in question was CD4+ or CD8+ T cells sorted from blood, obtained in a trial of the OX40 agonist ivuxolimab. The receptors here all came from an adult with an advanced solid tumor such as melanoma, head and neck, liver or kidney cancer. CDR3s include the opening cysteine and the closing phenylalanine or tryptophan. The D gene is left open where the match is weak. Rows may omit the clone size; those that give it use once, few, many or a size class.

d_call | clone_size | cdr3_length | j_call | v_call | cdr3_aa | cdr3_nt
- | - | 14 | TRBJ1-6 | TRBV10-3 | CAIGRDTNNSPLHF | TGTGCCATAGGGCGGGACACTAATAATTCACCCCTCCACTTT
TRBD1 | - | 13 | TRBJ1-1 | TRBV5-1 | CAPTGTHRTEAFF | TGCGCCCCGACAGGGACTCATCGTACTGAAGCTTTCTTT
- | - | 15 | TRBJ2-1 | TRBV15 | CATSAGHRGGNEQFF | TGTGCCACCAGCGCAGGTCATAGGGGAGGAAATGAGCAGTTCTTC
TRBD1 | - | 14 | TRBJ1-1 | TRBV6-4 | CASSSGQGSTEAFF | TGTGCCAGCAGTTCGGGACAGGGCAGCACTGAAGCTTTCTTT
TRBD1 | - | 18 | TRBJ1-2 | TRBV7-9 | CASSYPVGQELVYDGYTF | TGTGCCAGCAGCTATCCGGTGGGACAGGAGTTGGTGTACGATGGCTACACCTTC
TRBD1 | - | 15 | TRBJ2-2 | TRBV5-6 | CASSGDRGNTGELFF | TGTGCCAGCAGCGGTGACAGGGGGAACACCGGGGAGCTGTTTTTT
- | - | 15 | TRBJ2-7 | TRBV15 | CATSSLHLGVYEQYF | TGTGCCACCAGCTCCCTCCATCTCGGGGTTTACGAGCAGTACTTC
TRBD2 | - | 17 | TRBJ2-1 | TRBV4-2 | CASSREGRVSSYNEQFF | TGTGCCAGCAGCCGGGAGGGGCGGGTGAGCTCCTACAATGAGCAGTTCTTC
- | - | 12 | TRBJ1-1 | TRBV13 | CASSLLNTEAFF | TGTGCCAGCAGCCTGTTGAACACTGAAGCTTTCTTT
- | - | 14 | TRBJ2-7 | TRBV6-5 | CASSRLPAFYEQYF | TGTGCCAGCAGTCGACTACCCGCCTTCTACGAGCAGTACTTC
- | - | 16 | TRBJ1-5 | TRBV28 | CASHDSVGISNQPQHF | TGTGCCAGCCATGACAGTGTGGGGATAAGCAATCAGCCCCAGCATTTT
TRBD1 | - | 15 | TRBJ1-5 | TRBV7-9 | CASSADRVGNRPQHF | TGTGCCAGCAGCGCGGACAGGGTGGGCAATCGGCCCCAGCATTTT
- | - | 13 | TRBJ2-7 | TRBV7-2 | CASSFRGAYEQYF | TGTGCCAGCAGCTTTCGCGGGGCCTACGAGCAGTACTTC
- | few | 14 | TRBJ1-1 | TRBV13 | CASSVATWNTEAFF | TGTGCCAGCAGTGTTGCCACCTGGAACACTGAAGCTTTCTTT
- | - | 14 | TRBJ2-7 | TRBV7-9 | CASSLFQGPYEQYF | TGTGCCAGCAGCTTATTCCAGGGGCCCTACGAGCAGTACTTC
- | once | 15 | TRBJ2-7 | TRBV7-2 | CASSLLPVPSGEQYF | TGTGCCAGCAGCTTACTACCCGTGCCGTCCGGTGAGCAGTACTTC
TRBD2 | - | 19 | TRBJ2-2 | TRBV28 | CASSLPPGLAGGPRGELFF | TGTGCCAGCAGTTTGCCTCCGGGACTAGCGGGAGGCCCAAGAGGGGAGCTGTTTTTT
- | - | 14 | TRBJ2-1 | TRBV7-8 | CASSFGTYYNEQFF | TGTGCCAGCAGCTTTGGGACTTATTACAATGAGCAGTTCTTC